The sequence of this T cell receptor (beta chain) was determined in a study of T cells in Graves' hyperthyroidism and ophthalmopathy. The overall study: Peripheral blood was drawn at first diagnosis, prior to all treatment.

Patients with ophthalmopathy all had a Clinical Activity Score of at least 3, a NOSPECS grade of at least 4 and duration under 3 months. On the basis of clinical symptoms, serum thyroxine and TRAb, thyroid ultrasound and orbital computed tomography, diagnoses were made. CDR1 MNHNS and CDR2 SASEGT come from the germline V gene. The CDR3 has 16 residues. In regard to this clonotype: Germline is not matched at one junction end, which may reflect a read error.

TCR beta CDR3 regions were amplified from RNA transcripts. The HTBI set primed first-round TCR CDR3 RT-PCR. TCRdb ran MiXCR on the multiplex PCR reads and lists one entry per CDR3 protein. This table has 300,000 to 450,000 distinct CDR3 sequences, approximately 18% appearing once. This TCR derives from a woman aged 40 to 50 with Graves' ophthalmopathy. V gene TRBV6-1 combines with J gene TRBJ1-1; maybe TRBD1 (5 bases). Sequencing used blood. CDR3: CTSSPNFQGRNTEAFF. The CDR3, as DNA: TGTACCAGCAGCCCTAATTTCCAGGGTCGGAACACTGAAGCTTTCTTT.